This T cell receptor (beta chain) derives from a study of blood T cell repertoires in COVID-19. Study-wide context: Some COVID-19 samples were acute and others convalescent; all came from the United States, Italy and Spain. Sample material is recorded as cDNA or gDNA derived from T cells, B-cell-depleted T cells, or PBMCs.

As originally analysed: It was from reference gene primer amplification that nucleated cell counts were estimated. Clones were sequenced by immunoSEQ multiplex PCR, and TCRdb holds only the in-frame ones, with some missing. For V, J and clone size, that table is used; D and trimming come from the DNA. This sample has 20,000 to 30,000 clones, with 81% found just once. This clonotype was sampled from a man in his sixties or seventies with acute or convalescent COVID-19. Material for sequencing was peripheral blood.

This chain's CDR3 is CASTVAGEGYEQYF. The DNA for the CDR3 is TGTGCCAGCACCGTGGCCGGGGAGGGCTACGAGCAGTACTTC. The V gene is TRBV6-5, the J gene TRBJ2-7; 7 bases match TRBD2. Trimming took 7 bases from V and 3 from J; bases not matched to a gene: 9. The CDR3 contains 14 residues. Per germline, CDR1 MNHEY and CDR2 SVGAGI.